The rows below give T cell receptor beta chains drawn from one sample of a study of cytomegalovirus exposure and HLA in healthy donors. TCRdb's table, derived via immunoSEQ multiplex PCR, lists solely in-frame clones and lacks some. The sample holds a few hundred thousand clones, 70% to 80% seen once. The sample taken for sequencing was PBMCs. The receptors originated from a middle-aged man in good health and CMV-seronegative. Both conserved end residues are trimmed from each CDR3.

v_call cdr3_aa
TRBV7-8 ASSPFSGANVLT
TRBV15 ATSRGGGGGGYGYT
TRBV9 ASSVEGGRTPEQF
TRBV5-8 ASRYTRAYQETQY
TRBV7-6 ASSYREAGELF
TRBV21-1 ASAQGRVGDYEQY
TRBV7-2 ASSLPPSGADTQY
TRBV5-4 ASSLAGTGKY
TRBV6-5 ASSPGGGGVWEQY
TRBV27 ASSLSRDSATNEKLF
TRBV19 ASSSDRVTVGEQY
TRBV2 ASSVHRTSGESLDGSYEQY
TRBV7-9 ASSLALGGEGTEAF
TRBV27 ASSRSDRTLYEQY
TRBV7-9 ASSSGNWAGNTGELF
TRBV6-1 ASSDYRGQETQY
TRBV5-6 ASSEQWKEKLF
TRBV28 ASRALLAGNEQY
TRBV9 ASSVLGTGNSPLH
TRBV18 ASSSRSGDSEQY
TRBV5-1 ASSKKTSGGYNEQF
TRBV19 ATKGLAGYREQF
TRBV12-5 ASGLSGGYT
TRBV11-2 ASSPWSGENTEAF
TRBV4-3 ASSHQRGGPTGELF
TRBV19 ASSIPTKDSGNTIY
TRBV7-9 ASSLTPDRSAQYTQY
TRBV5-1 ASSLAQGADLWMEQY
TRBV27 ASSPRYRGYEQY